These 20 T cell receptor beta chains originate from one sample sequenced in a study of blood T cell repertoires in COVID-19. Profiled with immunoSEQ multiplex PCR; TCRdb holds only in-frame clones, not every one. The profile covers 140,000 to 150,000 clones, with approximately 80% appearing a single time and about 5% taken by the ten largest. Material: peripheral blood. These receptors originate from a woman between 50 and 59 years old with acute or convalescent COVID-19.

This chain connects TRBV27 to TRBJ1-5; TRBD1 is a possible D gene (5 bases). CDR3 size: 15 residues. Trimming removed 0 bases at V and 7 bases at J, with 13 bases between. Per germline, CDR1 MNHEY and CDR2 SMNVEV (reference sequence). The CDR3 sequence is CASSLSSERGQPQHF. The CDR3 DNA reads TGTGCCAGCAGTTTATCGTCAGAGCGGGGCCAGCCCCAGCATTTT.

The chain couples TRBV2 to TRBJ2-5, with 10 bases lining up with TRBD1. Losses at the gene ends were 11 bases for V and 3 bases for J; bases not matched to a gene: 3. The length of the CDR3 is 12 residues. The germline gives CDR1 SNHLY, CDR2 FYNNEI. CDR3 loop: CAGGQGEETQYF. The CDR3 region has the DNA TGTGCCGGTGGACAGGGGGAAGAGACCCAGTACTTC.

The CDR3 here is CASSATMTATNEKLFF. CDR3 bases: TGCGCCAGCAGCGCGACAATGACAGCAACTAATGAAAAACTGTTTTTT. This sequence joins TRBV5-1 and TRBJ1-4, with D maybe TRBD1 (5 bases). CDR3 length: 16 amino acids. The germline CDR1 and CDR2 sequences are SGHRS and YFSETQ. With 4 bases removed from V and 0 bases from J, the gap between germline ends came to 13 bases.

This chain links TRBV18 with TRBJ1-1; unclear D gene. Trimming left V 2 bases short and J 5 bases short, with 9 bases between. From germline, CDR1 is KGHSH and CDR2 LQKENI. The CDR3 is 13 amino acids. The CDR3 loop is CASSPARRTEAFF. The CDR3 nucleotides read TGTGCCAGCTCACCAGCGAGGAGGACTGAAGCTTTCTTT.

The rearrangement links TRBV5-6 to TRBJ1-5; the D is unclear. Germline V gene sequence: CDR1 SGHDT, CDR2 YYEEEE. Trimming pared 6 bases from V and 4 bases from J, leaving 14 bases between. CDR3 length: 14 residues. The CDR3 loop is CASNRFGENQPQHF. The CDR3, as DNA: TGTGCCAGCAATCGGTTCGGGGAAAATCAGCCCCAGCATTTT.

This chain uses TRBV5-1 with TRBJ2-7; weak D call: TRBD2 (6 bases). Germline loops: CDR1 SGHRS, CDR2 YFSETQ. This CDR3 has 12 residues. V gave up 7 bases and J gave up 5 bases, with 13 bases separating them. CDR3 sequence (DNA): TGCGCCAGCTGGGGCGGAGGGGACGAGCAGTACTTC. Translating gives CASWGGGDEQYF.

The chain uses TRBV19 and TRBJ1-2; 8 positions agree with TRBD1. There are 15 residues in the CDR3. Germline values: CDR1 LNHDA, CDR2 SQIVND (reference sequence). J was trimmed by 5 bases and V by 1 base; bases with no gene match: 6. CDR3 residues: CASSIGPGQDYGYTF. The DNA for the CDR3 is TGTGCCAGTAGTATAGGACCGGGACAGGATTATGGCTACACCTTC. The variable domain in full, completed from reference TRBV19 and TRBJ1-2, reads DGGITQSPKYLFRKEGQNVTLSCEQNLNHDAMYWYRQDPGQGLRLIYYSQIVNDFQKGDIAEGYSVSREKKESFPLTVTSAQKNPTAFYLCASSIGPGQDYGYTFGSGTRLTVV.

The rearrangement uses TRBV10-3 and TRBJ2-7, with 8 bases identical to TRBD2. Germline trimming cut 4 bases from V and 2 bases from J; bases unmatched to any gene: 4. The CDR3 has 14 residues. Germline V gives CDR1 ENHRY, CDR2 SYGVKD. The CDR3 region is CAISGGGSAYEQYF. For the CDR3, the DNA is TGTGCCATCAGTGGCGGGGGGTCAGCCTACGAGCAGTACTTC.

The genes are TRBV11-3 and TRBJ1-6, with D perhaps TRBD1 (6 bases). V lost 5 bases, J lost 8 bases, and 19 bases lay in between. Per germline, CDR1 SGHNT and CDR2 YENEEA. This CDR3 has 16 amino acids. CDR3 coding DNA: TGTGCCAGCAGCCTACTGCTTAACTCAGGGGATTCACCCCTCCACTTT. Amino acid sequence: CASSLLLNSGDSPLHF.

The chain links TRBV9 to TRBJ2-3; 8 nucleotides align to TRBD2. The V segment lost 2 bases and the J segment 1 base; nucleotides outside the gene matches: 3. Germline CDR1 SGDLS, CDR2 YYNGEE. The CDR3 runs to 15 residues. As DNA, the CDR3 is TGTGCCAGCAGCGTCGGGGGGGACGGCACAGATACGCAGTATTTT. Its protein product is CASSVGGDGTDTQYF.

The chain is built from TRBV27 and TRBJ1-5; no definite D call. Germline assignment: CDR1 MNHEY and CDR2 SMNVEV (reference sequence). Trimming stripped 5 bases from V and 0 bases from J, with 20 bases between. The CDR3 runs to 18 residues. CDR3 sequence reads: CASSRRGGRTYSNQPQHF. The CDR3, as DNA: TGTGCCAGCAGTCGTCGAGGAGGGAGAACATATAGCAATCAGCCCCAGCATTTT.

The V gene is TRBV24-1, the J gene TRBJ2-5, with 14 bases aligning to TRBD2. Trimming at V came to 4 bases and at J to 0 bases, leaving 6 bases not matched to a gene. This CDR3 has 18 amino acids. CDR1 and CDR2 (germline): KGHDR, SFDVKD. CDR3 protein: CATSDPGLAGAYQETQYF. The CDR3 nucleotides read TGTGCCACCAGTGACCCGGGACTAGCGGGGGCGTACCAAGAGACCCAGTACTTC.

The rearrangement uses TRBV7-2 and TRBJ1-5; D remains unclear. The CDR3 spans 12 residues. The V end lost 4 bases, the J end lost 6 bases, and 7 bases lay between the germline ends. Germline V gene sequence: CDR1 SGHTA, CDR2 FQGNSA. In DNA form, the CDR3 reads TGTGCCAGCAGCTATACCGGTCAGCCCCAGCATTTT. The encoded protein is CASSYTGQPQHF.

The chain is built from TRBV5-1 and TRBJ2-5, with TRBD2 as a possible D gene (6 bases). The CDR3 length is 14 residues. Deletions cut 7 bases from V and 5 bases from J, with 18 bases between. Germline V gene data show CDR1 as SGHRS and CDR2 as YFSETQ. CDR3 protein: CASHAGTLWETQYF. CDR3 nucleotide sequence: TGCGCCAGCCACGCGGGGACCCTATGGGAGACCCAGTACTTC.

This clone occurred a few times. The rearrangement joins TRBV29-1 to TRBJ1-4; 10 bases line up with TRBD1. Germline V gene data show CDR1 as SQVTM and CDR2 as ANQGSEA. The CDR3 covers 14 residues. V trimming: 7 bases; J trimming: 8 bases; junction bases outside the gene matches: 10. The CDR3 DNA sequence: TGCAGCGCCGGACAGGGGGTGACTTCAGAAAAACTGTTTTTT. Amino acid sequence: CSAGQGVTSEKLFF.

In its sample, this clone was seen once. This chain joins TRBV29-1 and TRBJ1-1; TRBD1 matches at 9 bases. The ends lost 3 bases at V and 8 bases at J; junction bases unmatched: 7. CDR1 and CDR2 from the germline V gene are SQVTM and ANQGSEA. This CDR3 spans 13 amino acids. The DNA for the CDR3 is TGCAGCGTTGACCGGAACAGGGGGCGAGAAGCTTTCTTT. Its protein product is CSVDRNRGREAFF.

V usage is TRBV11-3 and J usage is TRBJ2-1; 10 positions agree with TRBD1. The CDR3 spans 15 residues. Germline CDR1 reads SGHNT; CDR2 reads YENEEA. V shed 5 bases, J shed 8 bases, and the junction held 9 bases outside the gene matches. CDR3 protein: CASSPGQGGEDEQFF. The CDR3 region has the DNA TGTGCCAGCAGCCCAGGACAGGGGGGGGAGGATGAGCAGTTCTTC.

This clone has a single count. The CDR3 DNA follows: TGTGCCAGTAGAACTCGACAGGGTAAGAACACTGAAGCTTTCTTT. Translation: CASRTRQGKNTEAFF. The V call is TRBV19, the J call TRBJ1-1; 7 bases match TRBD1. Trimming removed 6 bases from V and 1 base from J; junction bases left unmatched: 8. From germline, CDR1 is LNHDA and CDR2 SQIVND (reference sequence). The CDR3 has 15 residues.

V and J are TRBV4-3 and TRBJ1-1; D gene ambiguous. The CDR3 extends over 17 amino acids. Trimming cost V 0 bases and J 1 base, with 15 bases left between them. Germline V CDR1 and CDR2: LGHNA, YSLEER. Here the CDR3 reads CASSQEMGSSGNTEAFF. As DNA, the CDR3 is TGCGCCAGCAGCCAAGAGATGGGTTCCTCAGGGAACACTGAAGCTTTCTTT.

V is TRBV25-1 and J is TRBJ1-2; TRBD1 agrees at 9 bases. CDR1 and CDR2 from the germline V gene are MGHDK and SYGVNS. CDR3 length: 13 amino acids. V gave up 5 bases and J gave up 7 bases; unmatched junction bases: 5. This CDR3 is CASSLGQGGGYTF. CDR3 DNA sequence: TGTGCCAGCAGTCTGGGACAGGGAGGTGGCTACACCTTC.